A single TCR beta chain is shown here with its context. The specificity of this receptor is unknown. Base qualities are missing; no much larger clone stands one base away. The data belong to a study of OX40 agonist ivuxolimab in advanced cancers. Describing the broader study: Ivuxolimab, which targeted the costimulatory receptor OX40 (CD134), was an agonistic, fully human IgG2 monoclonal antibody. The paper describes the monotherapy dose-escalation part (N of about 47 patients) of the phase I trial of ivuxolimab. Partial responses occurred in three dose-escalation patients, of whom one had hepatocellular carcinoma and two had cutaneous melanoma. The purpose of peripheral TCRbeta sequencing was to test whether ivuxolimab changed TCR sequence diversity and led to clonal T-cell expansion. Intravenous ivuxolimab was administered to patients every 2 weeks at six dose levels: 0.01, 0.1, 0.3, 1.5, 3 and 10 mg/kg. Among the 50 to 55 dose-escalation patients, roughly 20 had hepatocellular carcinoma, approximately 15 melanoma, 9 renal cell carcinoma and 9 head and neck cancer. In the dose-escalation cohort, roughly 82% of patients were male, and the mean age was around 60 years with a range of about 23 to 79. Patients were allowed to have had prior anti-PD-1, anti-PD-L1 or anti-CTLA-4 therapy, and 30% to 40% of the dose-escalation patients had been treated with checkpoint inhibitors.

Per the germline V gene (reference sequence), SGHNT is the CDR1 and YYREEE is the CDR2. Here V drops 2 bases and J drops 3 bases, and the junction holds 16 bases not matched to any gene. Counted from cysteine to phenylalanine, this CDR3 has 18 amino acids. Only CDR3 DNA remains: 54 bases, in frame from the first base. To sequence the TCRbeta CDR3 region, genomic DNA was isolated from the sorted cells. TCRbeta CDR3 regions were sequenced using the immunoSEQ Assay. Drawn from immuneACCESS, this table holds only the in-frame rearrangements with V and J called that TCRdb kept. Clones are partly lost; checked studies trace under half to an unresolved V gene and leave the rest unexplained. The sample records tens of thousands of clones, 82% of which are singletons. The ten most abundant clones make up about 3.7% of the sample. The trial excluded patients who had a history of autoimmune disease or were on systemic immunosuppression. Peripheral blood for TCR sequencing was drawn from every dose cohort at baseline, at cycle 4 day 1 and at cycle 7 day 1. Samples came from an open-label, multicenter, first-in-human phase I dose-escalation trial of ivuxolimab. Adults with locally advanced or metastatic head and neck squamous cell, hepatocellular, melanoma or renal cell carcinoma were enrolled in the trial. Before TCR sequencing, CD4+ T cells and CD8+ T cells from peripheral blood were sorted into separate populations.

Overall study results and their limits: The antigen specificity of the peripheral T cells that underwent clonal expansion was not determined. At doses of 0.1 to 3.0 mg/kg, clonal expansion of both CD4+ and CD8+ blood T cells was observed from baseline to week 6. After ivuxolimab, expanded clones were on average more numerous among CD8+ T cells than among CD4+ T cells. In the 0.1-3.0 mg/kg groups, partial responders were among the patients with the lowest normalized peripheral clonal expansion, particularly in CD8+ T cells. Low levels of normalized T-cell clonal expansion were also seen in some nonresponding patients.

The TCR comes from an adult with an advanced solid tumor such as melanoma, head and neck, liver or kidney cancer. The sample consisted of CD4+ or CD8+ T cells sorted from blood, taken in a trial of the OX40 agonist ivuxolimab. The sequence is built from TRBV5-4 and TRBJ1-2; TRBD1 lines up with 7 middle nucleotides. In nucleotides, the sequence is TGTGCCAGCAGCTTAGCGTTGGGGCACAGGGGCGCGGACTATGGCTACACCTTC. It specifies CASSLALGHRGADYGYTF.